Below are 18 T cell receptor beta chains sequenced from a single sample in a study of blood T cell repertoires in COVID-19. TCRdb's copy holds only in-frame clones and misses some; the assay was immunoSEQ multiplex PCR. The sample includes around 67,000 clones, about nine tenths seen only once; the top ten take under 6.5%. The sequencing sample was made of peripheral blood. Receptors originate from a man aged 45-65 years with active COVID-19.

This chain uses TRBV11-1 with TRBJ2-2; TRBD1 matches at 10 bases. Trimming at V came to 5 bases and at J to 5 bases, leaving 8 bases not matched to a gene. The CDR3 has 16 residues. Germline V lookup: CDR1 SGHAT, CDR2 FQDESV (reference sequence). The CDR3 coding sequence is TGTGCCAGCAGCGCAGACAGGGGGCTAAAAACCGGGGAGCTGTTTTTT. Translating gives CASSADRGLKTGELFF.

The rearrangement links TRBV27 to TRBJ1-6, with no clear D. V was pared by 0 bases and J by 5 bases, with 14 bases between. The CDR3 loop spans 17 amino acids. Germline-derived CDR1 and CDR2 are MNHEY and SMNVEV (reference sequence). For the CDR3, the DNA is TGTGCCAGCAGTTTATCGCTTCGGCAGGTGGATAATTCACCCCTCCACTTT. Amino acid sequence: CASSLSLRQVDNSPLHF.

The V and J genes are TRBV12-3 or TRBV12-4 and TRBJ1-2, with D possibly being TRBD1 (6 bases). V was trimmed by 7 bases and J by 2 bases, leaving 11 bases between them. This CDR3 has 13 amino acids. DNA of the CDR3: TGTGCCAGCACCAGGGGCAGCAACTATGGCTACACCTTC. Translated: CASTRGSNYGYTF.

The CDR3 reads CASSVWTGNTEAFF. CDR3 DNA: TGTGCCAGCAGCGTATGGACAGGGAACACTGAAGCTTTCTTT. V and J are TRBV9 and TRBJ1-1; 7 bases are a match to TRBD1. Germline trimming cut 1 base from V and 1 base from J; bases unmatched to any gene: 1. There are 14 residues in the CDR3. Germline-derived CDR1 and CDR2 are SGDLS and YYNGEE.

The V gene is TRBV25-1, the J gene TRBJ1-4; D is undetermined. The germline CDR1 and CDR2 sequences are MGHDK and SYGVNS. Trimming shortened V by 2 bases and J by 2 bases, and 9 bases separated the two germline ends. The CDR3 is 15 residues long. The CDR3 DNA follows: TGTGCCAGCAGTGAAACCCACGCGACTAATGAAAAACTGTTTTTT. It specifies CASSETHATNEKLFF. The full variable domain, rest sourced from reference TRBV25-1 and TRBJ1-4, is EADIYQTPRYLVIGTGKKITLECSQTMGHDKMYWYQQDPGMELHLIHYSYGVNSTEKGDLSSESTVSRIRTEHFPLTLESARPSHTSQYLCASSETHATNEKLFFGSGTQLSVL.

The rearrangement joins TRBV5-1 to TRBJ1-2; TRBD1 is a possible D gene (6 bases). V was shortened by 4 bases and J by 7 bases, with 17 bases between the two germline ends. Germline V gene data show CDR1 as SGHRS and CDR2 as YFSETQ. The CDR3 is made up of 14 amino acids. CDR3 DNA: TGCGCCAGCAGCCCCGAGGTGGGGGGGCCTGGCTACACCTTC. Residues: CASSPEVGGPGYTF.

V is TRBV6-5 and J is TRBJ1-6, with 7 bases fitting TRBD1. V shed 6 bases, J shed 4 bases, and the junction held 3 bases outside the gene matches. Germline V CDR1 and CDR2: MNHEY, SVGAGI. CDR3 length: 14 residues. The CDR3 sequence: CASSPGQYNSPLHF. CDR3 sequence (DNA): TGTGCCAGCAGCCCGGGACAGTATAATTCACCCCTCCACTTT.

The rearrangement links TRBV4-1 to TRBJ2-2; TRBD2 might be the D (5 bases). V was pared by 5 bases and J by 4 bases, with 17 bases between. The CDR3 sequence is 16 residues long. Germline CDR1 and CDR2: MGHRA and YSYEKL. The CDR3, as DNA: TGCGCCAGCAGCATCGACCGGGGTGGGGTCACCGGGGAGCTGTTTTTT. Translation gives CASSIDRGGVTGELFF.

This clone was seen a single time. The chain recombines TRBV28 with TRBJ1-2; a weak D match, TRBD1 (5 bases). The germline V gene encodes CDR1 MDHEN and CDR2 SYDVKM. CDR3 length equals 15 residues. V dropped 5 bases and J dropped 4 bases, with 17 bases sitting between them. For the CDR3, the DNA is TGTGCCAGCAGTGATTCGACAGCCTACTCCTATGGCTACACCTTC. Amino acid sequence: CASSDSTAYSYGYTF.

This clone was seen once. The chain has TRBV4-3 and TRBJ1-5; possibly TRBD1 for D (5 bases). Germline CDR1 and CDR2: LGHNA and YSLEER. V was trimmed by 0 bases and J by 9 bases, leaving 15 bases between them. This CDR3 is 15 amino acids long. The CDR3 protein is CASSQDLGVGGPQHF. For the CDR3, the DNA is TGCGCCAGCAGCCAAGATTTAGGGGTGGGTGGGCCCCAGCATTTT.

J is TRBJ2-1 and V is TRBV28, with D possibly TRBD2 on 6 matching bases. V shed 8 bases and J shed 2 bases, with 10 bases lying between them. This CDR3 comprises 13 residues. Germline V gene data show CDR1 as MDHEN and CDR2 as SYDVKM. The CDR3 DNA is TGTGCCAGCCGCAGGGAGGCCTACAATGAGCAGTTCTTC. This gives the protein CASRREAYNEQFF. Drawing the rest from reference TRBV28 and TRBJ2-1, the complete variable domain is DVKVTQSSRYLVKRTGEKVFLECVQDMDHENMFWYRQDPGLGLRLIYFSYDVKMKEKGDIPEGYSVSREKKERFSLILESASTNQTSMYLCASRREAYNEQFFGPGTRLTVL.

This clone was counted once. This chain joins TRBV9 and TRBJ1-2; TRBD1 is a possible D gene (6 bases). V lost 4 bases to trimming and J lost 12 bases, with 16 bases between them. This CDR3 spans 12 amino acids. Per the germline V gene, CDR1 is SGDLS and CDR2 is YYNGEE. As DNA, the CDR3 is TGTGCCAGCAGCCCAGGGGTCAGGGCCCACACCTTC. As protein: CASSPGVRAHTF.

The rearrangement links TRBV28 to TRBJ1-2; no firm D call. This CDR3 contains 13 residues. Germline V CDR1 and CDR2: MDHEN, SYDVKM. Trimming took off 6 bases at V and 2 bases at J, with 10 bases between the two ends. CDR3 amino acids: CASSPRGNYGYTF. The DNA of the CDR3 is TGTGCCAGCAGCCCACGGGGAAACTATGGCTACACCTTC.

The rearrangement joins TRBV28 to TRBJ2-7, with TRBD1 identical over 7 bases. CDR1 MDHEN and CDR2 SYDVKM come from the germline V gene. The CDR3 has 13 residues. V gave up 8 bases and J gave up 4 bases; unmatched junction bases: 8. For the CDR3, the DNA is TGTGCCAGCCGTGAGGGACAGTTGTACGAGCAGTACTTC. It encodes CASREGQLYEQYF.

This chain joins TRBV12-3 or TRBV12-4 and TRBJ1-2, with D tentatively TRBD1 (6 bases). Trimming removed 2 bases at V and 4 bases at J, with 8 bases between. The CDR3 has 13 amino acids. CDR3 in amino acids: CASSLLTGYGYTF. The CDR3 DNA is TGTGCCAGCAGTTTATTGACAGGCTATGGCTACACCTTC.

This clone was seen a handful of times. The chain employs TRBV27 and TRBJ2-2, with 7 bases matching TRBD1. The junction had 9 bases not matched to a gene; V was cut back by 2 bases and J by 0 bases. The CDR3 covers 18 residues. In germline, CDR1 is MNHEY, CDR2 SMNVEV (reference sequence). CDR3 amino acids: CASSLRPPQGTNTGELFF. Written as DNA, the CDR3 is TGTGCCAGCAGTTTAAGGCCACCACAGGGGACGAACACCGGGGAGCTGTTTTTT.

The chain recombines TRBV9 with TRBJ1-1; weak D call: TRBD1 (5 bases). Germline CDR1 reads SGDLS; CDR2 reads YYNGEE. The germline V and J ends were trimmed by 3 bases and 1 base, with 22 bases remaining between them. This CDR3 is 18 amino acids long. CDR3 in amino acids: CASSGGATLWDGNTEAFF. CDR3 nucleotides: TGTGCCAGCAGCGGTGGGGCCACCCTTTGGGATGGGAACACTGAAGCTTTCTTT.

The chain is built from TRBV6-2 or TRBV6-3 and TRBJ2-1, with TRBD2 matching over 10 bases. Trimming took 6 bases from V and 7 from J; bases not matched to a gene: 12. Germline CDR1 is MNHEY and CDR2 is SVGEGT. CDR3 length: 16 amino acids. The CDR3 coding sequence is TGTGCCAGCAGCTCGAACCTAGCGGGAGTAAAGAATGAGCAGTTCTTC. It translates to CASSSNLAGVKNEQFF.